The 27 T cell receptor beta chains reported below all come from one sample, sequenced in a study of OX40 agonist ivuxolimab in advanced cancers. Data came from immunoSEQ multiplex PCR; TCRdb stores just in-frame clones and leaves some out. The sample lists more than 75,000 clones, roughly 80% occurring once. The source material was CD4+ or CD8+ T cells sorted from blood, sampled in a trial of the OX40 agonist ivuxolimab. Source of these receptors: an adult with an advanced solid tumor such as melanoma, head and neck, liver or kidney cancer.

The chain links TRBV4-1 to TRBJ2-5; 8 nucleotides align to TRBD2. V shed 4 bases, J shed 5 bases, and the junction held 15 bases outside the gene matches. The CDR3 totals 17 residues. CDR1 and CDR2 from the germline V gene are MGHRA and YSYEKL. In DNA form, the CDR3 reads TGCGCCAGCAGCCCCCGGAGAAGCGGGGGATTAATGGAGACCCAGTACTTC. Its protein is CASSPRRSGGLMETQYF.

The chain carries TRBV5-4 and TRBJ1-5, with D possibly being TRBD1 (5 bases). This CDR3 spans 15 amino acids. V shed 4 bases and J shed 7 bases, with 18 bases lying between them. Germline V lookup: CDR1 SGHNT, CDR2 YYREEE (reference sequence). The CDR3 sequence is CASSLSRVSGQPQHF. As DNA, the CDR3 is TGTGCCAGCAGCCTCTCCAGGGTATCGGGCCAGCCCCAGCATTTT.

The V gene is TRBV10-3, the J gene TRBJ1-2; 7 nucleotides match TRBD1. Per the germline V gene, CDR1 is ENHRY and CDR2 is SYGVKD. V trimming: 10 bases; J trimming: 4 bases; junction bases outside the gene matches: 12. The CDR3 runs to 14 residues. CDR3 in amino acids: CATLRGVGGYGYTF. The DNA of the CDR3 is TGTGCCACCCTCAGGGGGGTAGGTGGCTATGGCTACACCTTC.

The genes are TRBV27 and TRBJ1-2, with 12 bases fitting TRBD1. The CDR3 sequence is 15 residues long. CDR1 is MNHEY and CDR2 is SMNVEV in the germline V gene (reference sequence). The ends lost 8 bases at V and 2 bases at J; junction bases unmatched: 6. The CDR3 loop reads CASLPGTGGNYGYTF. For the CDR3, the DNA is TGTGCCAGCTTGCCGGGGACAGGGGGCAACTATGGCTACACCTTC.

The chain uses TRBV19 and TRBJ1-1; TRBD1 agrees at 11 bases. The ends lost 3 bases at V and 2 bases at J; junction bases unmatched: 2. The CDR3 runs 15 residues. Germline V CDR1 and CDR2: LNHDA, SQIVND (reference sequence). As DNA, the CDR3 is TGTGCCAGTAGTATGGGGACAGGGGGAAACACTGAAGCTTTCTTT. It yields the protein CASSMGTGGNTEAFF.

This chain uses TRBV11-1 with TRBJ2-4; perhaps TRBD2 as D (6 bases). With 5 bases removed from V and 0 bases from J, the gap between germline ends came to 14 bases. The CDR3 sequence is 16 residues long. From germline, CDR1 is SGHAT and CDR2 FQDESV (reference sequence). The CDR3 reads CASSPGTVLAKNIQYF. CDR3 nucleotides: TGTGCCAGCAGCCCGGGGACTGTGCTAGCCAAAAACATTCAGTACTTC. The variable domain in full, with the rest retrieved from reference TRBV11-1 and TRBJ2-4, is EAEVAQSPRYKITEKSQAVAFWCDPISGHATLYWYRQILGQGPELLVQFQDESVVDDSQLPKDRFSAERLKGVDSTLKIQPAELGDSAMYLCASSPGTVLAKNIQYFGAGTRLSVL.

The V and J genes are TRBV6-1 and TRBJ1-5; D may be TRBD1 (5 bases). Germline loops: CDR1 MNHNS, CDR2 SASEGT. The CDR3 runs 15 residues. V lost 4 bases and J 4 bases, leaving 14 bases between the germline ends. CDR3 sequence: CASSGDLGVNQPQHF. The CDR3 nucleotides are TGTGCCAGCAGTGGGGACTTGGGGGTTAATCAGCCCCAGCATTTT.

This clone was seen more than once but under ten times. The chain couples TRBV7-9 to TRBJ1-5; D possibly corresponds to TRBD1 (6 bases). Trimming took 5 bases from V and 5 from J, leaving 16 bases between them. The CDR3 is made up of 15 amino acids. Germline V gene sequence: CDR1 SEHNR, CDR2 FQNEAQ (reference sequence). CDR3 residues: CASSPLGGVDQPQHF. The CDR3 DNA reads TGTGCCAGCAGCCCCTTGGGGGGCGTCGATCAGCCCCAGCATTTT.

This chain joins TRBV10-3 and TRBJ2-3; D is ambiguous. V was trimmed by 2 bases and J by 4 bases, leaving 10 bases between them. The germline V gene has CDR1 ENHRY and CDR2 SYGVKD. This CDR3 is 14 amino acids long. CDR3 residues: CAISEQASPDTQYF. DNA of the CDR3: TGTGCCATCAGTGAGCAGGCGAGCCCAGATACGCAGTATTTT.

On this clone: A read error may account for a junction end that differs from germline. The chain employs TRBV7-3 and TRBJ2-2, with D possibly matching TRBD1 (5 bases). The CDR3 runs 17 residues. Germline loops: CDR1 SGHTA, CDR2 FQGTGA. The CDR3 protein is CASSLKIGQGDTGELFF. The CDR3 region has the DNA TGTGCCAGCAGTTTAAAAATCGGCCAGGGTGACACCGGGGAGCTGTTTTTT. The full variable domain, completed using reference TRBV7-3 and TRBJ2-2, is GAGVSQTPSNKVTEKGKYVELRCDPISGHTALYWYRQSLGQGPEFLIYFQGTGAADDSGLPNDRFFAVRPEGSVSTLKIQRTERGDSAVYLCASSLKIGQGDTGELFFGEGSRLTVL.

J is TRBJ1-4 and V is TRBV30; possible D gene TRBD1, 6 bases. Germline values: CDR1 GTSNPN, CDR2 SVGIG (reference sequence). V lost 4 bases, J lost 6 bases, and 12 bases lay in between. CDR3 size: 13 residues. CDR3 residues: CAWMGGRDEKLFF. DNA of the CDR3: TGTGCCTGGATGGGGGGGCGCGATGAAAAACTGTTTTTT.

The V and J genes are TRBV11-2 and TRBJ1-2; D may be TRBD1 (5 bases). The germline V gene encodes CDR1 SGHAT and CDR2 FQNNGV. Trimming pared 5 bases from V and 3 bases from J, leaving 16 bases between. The CDR3 is 15 residues long. The chain's CDR3 is CASSPEASGHYGYTF. CDR3 nucleotides: TGTGCCAGCAGCCCAGAGGCCTCGGGACACTATGGCTACACCTTC.

The chain recombines TRBV15 with TRBJ2-5; D uncertain. CDR3 length equals 14 residues. V lost 3 bases and J 5 bases, leaving 13 bases between the germline ends. The germline gives CDR1 LNHNV, CDR2 YYDKDF (reference sequence). CDR3 nucleotides: TGTGCCACCAGCAGGGCCCGGGTTCTGGAGACCCAGTACTTC. Its protein is CATSRARVLETQYF. Full variable domain (rest looked up from reference TRBV15 and TRBJ2-5): DAMVIQNPRYQVTQFGKPVTLSCSQTLNHNVMYWYQQKSSQAPKLLFHYYDKDFNNEADTPDNFQSRRPNTSFCFLDIRSPGLGDTAMYLCATSRARVLETQYFGPGTRLLVL.

The chain joins TRBV4-3 to TRBJ2-1, with D unclear. This CDR3 has 10 amino acids. Germline V CDR1 and CDR2: LGHNA, YSLEER. V lost 7 bases and J lost 4, with 2 bases in between. The CDR3 sequence: CASMYNEQFF. CDR3 bases: TGCGCCAGCATGTACAATGAGCAGTTCTTC.

This clone was counted a few times. The chain employs TRBV5-6 and TRBJ2-1; 11 nucleotides agree with TRBD1. The CDR3 length is 15 residues. Germline V gene sequence: CDR1 SGHDT, CDR2 YYEEEE. Germline trimming cut 2 bases from V and 8 bases from J; bases unmatched to any gene: 6. The DNA of the CDR3 is TGTGCCAGCAGCTTCGGGACAGGGGGTTGGGATGAGCAGTTCTTC. This gives the protein CASSFGTGGWDEQFF.

The chain recombines TRBV9 with TRBJ1-3, with TRBD1 matching over 7 bases. The CDR3 contains 16 residues. V was pared by 2 bases and J by 2 bases, with 7 bases of the junction left unmatched. CDR1 and CDR2 from the germline V gene are SGDLS and YYNGEE. The DNA of the CDR3 is TGTGCCAGCAGCGTTAAACAGGGGATAACTGGAAACACCATATATTTT. Translating gives CASSVKQGITGNTIYF.

This chain links TRBV28 with TRBJ1-1, with D hard to call. V lost 5 bases to trimming and J lost 11 bases, with 12 bases between them. The germline V gene has CDR1 MDHEN and CDR2 SYDVKM. This CDR3 is 11 amino acids long. The chain's CDR3 is CASSLTRRAFF. The CDR3, as DNA: TGTGCCAGCAGTCTCACCCGGCGGGCTTTCTTT.

The rearrangement uses TRBV2 and TRBJ2-3, with D possibly matching TRBD2 (5 bases). Looked up from germline, CDR1 is SNHLY and CDR2 is FYNNEI. Trimming removed 2 bases at V and 2 bases at J, with 11 bases between. The CDR3 is made up of 15 amino acids. The CDR3 DNA reads as TGTGCCAGCAGTGAAAGCGGAATACACACAGATACGCAGTATTTT. This translates into CASSESGIHTDTQYF. The whole variable domain, filled in from reference TRBV2 and TRBJ2-3, reads EPEVTQTPSHQVTQMGQEVILRCVPISNHLYFYWYRQILGQKVEFLVSFYNNEISEKSEIFDDQFSVERPDGSNFTLKIRSTKLEDSAMYFCASSESGIHTDTQYFGPGTRLTVL.

V gene TRBV2 combines with J gene TRBJ1-4; D gene unclear. CDR1 and CDR2 from the germline V gene are SNHLY and FYNNEI. Trimming cost V 7 bases and J 8 bases, with 11 bases left between them. The CDR3 loop spans 12 amino acids. The CDR3: CASMGAEEKLFF. The CDR3 DNA sequence: TGTGCCAGCATGGGTGCAGAGGAAAAACTGTTTTTT.

V gene TRBV5-1 combines with J gene TRBJ2-2, with 13 nucleotides matching TRBD2. The CDR3 is 17 residues long. In germline, CDR1 is SGHRS, CDR2 YFSETQ. V shed 1 base and J 7 bases; nucleotides not matched to a gene: 7. In DNA form, the CDR3 reads TGCGCCAGCAGCTTGTCGACTAGCGGGGGGATGATCGGGGAGCTGTTTTTT. It specifies CASSLSTSGGMIGELFF.

This chain links TRBV5-1 with TRBJ2-7, with TRBD2 matching over 13 bases. Per germline, CDR1 SGHRS and CDR2 YFSETQ. CDR3 length: 14 amino acids. V was pared by 4 bases and J by 7 bases, with 5 bases of the junction left unmatched. CDR3 sequence (DNA): TGCGCCAGCAGCACTAGCGGGGGGGCGTGGGAGCAGTACTTC. Translation: CASSTSGGAWEQYF.

This chain connects TRBV9 to TRBJ2-7; TRBD2 matches at 7 bases. CDR3 length equals 18 residues. V shed 0 bases, J shed 0 bases, and the junction held 12 bases outside the gene matches. Germline-derived CDR1 and CDR2 are SGDLS and YYNGEE. The CDR3 DNA is TGTGCCAGCAGCGTAGGGGCCCCCACGCGGGGGACCTCCTACGAGCAGTACTTC. Its protein product is CASSVGAPTRGTSYEQYF.

This chain connects TRBV29-1 to TRBJ1-5, with D maybe TRBD1 (5 bases). This CDR3 spans 13 amino acids. CDR1 SQVTM and CDR2 ANQGSEA come from the germline V gene. Trimming removed 4 bases from V and 7 bases from J, with 14 bases in between. The chain's CDR3 is CSVGAGLEQPQHF. CDR3 in DNA: TGCAGCGTTGGTGCAGGGCTTGAACAGCCCCAGCATTTT.

CDR3 loop: CASSSAVGFLDEQYF. The CDR3 DNA reads as TGTGCCAGCAGCTCCGCGGTCGGCTTCTTGGACGAGCAGTACTTC. The chain joins TRBV7-9 to TRBJ2-7; no reliable D call. Germline values: CDR1 SEHNR, CDR2 FQNEAQ (reference sequence). With 4 bases removed from V and 5 bases from J, the gap between germline ends came to 18 bases. The CDR3 is made up of 15 amino acids.

The rearrangement uses TRBV6-1 and TRBJ1-2, with D tentatively TRBD1 (6 bases). This CDR3 has 13 amino acids. The germline V and J ends were trimmed by 2 bases and 8 bases, with 12 bases remaining between them. Germline V gene lookup returns CDR1 MNHNS and CDR2 SASEGT. The CDR3: CASSEIQGNGYTF. CDR3 DNA sequence: TGTGCCAGCAGTGAAATACAGGGAAACGGCTACACCTTC.

The chain carries TRBV4-3 and TRBJ1-5; tentatively, D is TRBD1 (6 bases). From germline, CDR1 is LGHNA and CDR2 YSLEER. There are 17 residues in the CDR3. V was shortened by 1 base and J by 5 bases, with 18 bases between the two germline ends. This chain's CDR3 is CASSQVTPRGRYQPQHF. CDR3 DNA: TGCGCCAGCAGCCAAGTTACCCCTAGGGGGAGGTATCAGCCCCAGCATTTT.

The sample holds one count of this clone. The rearrangement links TRBV28 to TRBJ2-1; D is uncertain. V lost 3 bases, J lost 3 bases, and 6 bases lay in between. The CDR3 extends over 13 amino acids. The germline gives CDR1 MDHEN, CDR2 SYDVKM. Written as DNA, the CDR3 is TGTGCCAGCAGTTTCTTGGTCTACAATGAGCAGTTCTTC. Its protein product is CASSFLVYNEQFF.